One sample yielded the 9 T cell receptor beta chains listed below, sequenced in a study of vaccination and CD4 T cells after COVID-19. Their recognized antigens are unknown. The Oncomine TCR Beta short-read assay generated sequence data from the DNA of cultured CD4+ T cells. Genomic DNA was isolated from CD4+ T cells that had been cultured. MiXCR was run by TCRdb on the PCR reads, yielding one entry per CDR3 protein. The sample includes about 10,000 distinct CDR3 sequences, about 32% seen only once; the top ten take 25% to 35%. The treatment is: approximately 11-day PBMC culture with coronavirus spike peptide pools or control peptides (ViraFEST assay). The unexposed donor provided CD4+ T cells, which were taken before the COVID-19 pandemic (2011-2018). Sequencing was performed on CD4+ T cells from blood, cultured in vitro. Receptor source: a human donor in good health.

J is TRBJ1-2 and V is TRBV11-2, with D perhaps TRBD1 (6 bases). Trimming removed 5 bases from V and 1 base from J, with 14 bases in between. From germline, CDR1 is SGHAT and CDR2 FQNNGV. The CDR3 sequence is 15 residues long. The CDR3 loop is CASSRNDRFNYGYTF. CDR3 coding DNA: TGTGCCAGCAGCCGGAACGACAGGTTTAACTATGGCTACACCTTC.

The chain is built from TRBV5-1 and TRBJ2-6; TRBD1 might be the D (5 bases). This CDR3 comprises 15 residues. Per germline, CDR1 SGHRS and CDR2 YFSETQ. Trimming removed 2 bases at V and 1 base at J, with 7 bases between. The CDR3 loop is CASSFQGSGANVLTF. CDR3 nucleotide sequence: TGCGCCAGCAGCTTTCAGGGTTCTGGGGCCAACGTCCTGACTTTC.

The V call is TRBV27, the J call TRBJ2-1; tentative D call: TRBD1 (5 bases). The CDR3 extends over 17 amino acids. CDR1 and CDR2 from the germline V gene are MNHEY and SMNVEV (reference sequence). V gave up 5 bases and J gave up 5 bases, with 22 bases separating them. The CDR3 nucleotides read TGTGCCAGCAGTCCCCTACCCAGACAGAGCCAAAACAATGAGCAGTTCTTC. Its translation: CASSPLPRQSQNNEQFF.

The chain joins TRBV10-3 to TRBJ2-5, with D perhaps TRBD1 (6 bases). CDR1 and CDR2 (germline): ENHRY, SYGVKD. V lost 4 bases and J lost 2, with 11 bases in between. The CDR3 has 14 amino acids. In nucleotides, the CDR3 is TGTGCCATCAGTGGGGGGACACCGCAAGAGACCCAGTACTTC. This translates into CAISGGTPQETQYF.

The gene calls are TRBV5-6 and TRBJ2-3, with TRBD2 as a possible D gene (5 bases). The CDR3 spans 13 residues. Per the germline V gene, CDR1 is SGHDT and CDR2 is YYEEEE. Trimming removed 4 bases at V and 6 bases at J, with 12 bases between. CDR3 region: CASSKGTGDTQYF. The CDR3 nucleotides read TGTGCCAGCAGCAAAGGTACGGGGGATACGCAGTATTTT.

The gene calls are TRBV28 and TRBJ1-2, with D unresolved. V dropped 3 bases and J dropped 8 bases, with 10 bases sitting between them. The CDR3 has 12 residues. Looked up from germline, CDR1 is MDHEN and CDR2 is SYDVKM. CDR3 in amino acids: CASSLNEGGYTF. The DNA of the CDR3 is TGTGCCAGCAGTTTGAATGAGGGCGGCTACACCTTC.

The rearrangement uses TRBV30 and TRBJ2-1; D perhaps matches TRBD2 (6 bases). V shed 4 bases and J shed 8 bases, with 18 bases lying between them. Germline CDR1 reads GTSNPN; CDR2 reads SVGIG (reference sequence). The CDR3 spans 14 residues. CDR3 nucleotide sequence: TGTGCCTGGACCCGGGGACTGGCAAGCGATGAGCAGTTCTTC. It yields the protein CAWTRGLASDEQFF.

The V call is TRBV7-9, the J call TRBJ2-1; TRBD2 aligns across 7 bases. V shed 2 bases, J shed 7 bases, and the junction held 17 bases outside the gene matches. The CDR3 length is 18 residues. Looked up from germline, CDR1 is SEHNR and CDR2 is FQNEAQ (reference sequence). The CDR3 DNA follows: TGTGCCAGCAGCTTACCACCCCGACTAGCTGGCTTTAGGAATGAGCAGTTCTTC. Amino acid sequence: CASSLPPRLAGFRNEQFF. Combining the CDR3 with reference TRBV7-9 and TRBJ2-1 gives the whole variable domain DTGVSQNPRHKITKRGQNVTFRCDPISEHNRLYWYRQTLGQGPEFLTYFQNEAQLEKSRLLSDRFSAERPKGSFSTLEIQRTEQGDSAMYLCASSLPPRLAGFRNEQFFGPGTRLTVL.

This chain uses TRBV20-1 with TRBJ2-5; tentatively, D is TRBD1 (5 bases). Trimming left V 4 bases short and J 5 bases short, with 8 bases between. The CDR3 is 11 residues long. The germline V gene has CDR1 DFQATT and CDR2 SNEGSKA (reference sequence). CDR3 loop: CSATPGETQYF. The DNA of the CDR3 is TGCAGTGCTACCCCAGGGGAGACCCAGTACTTC.